These T cell receptor beta chains were read from a single sample in a study of response to subunit inactivated influenza vaccine. From the RT-PCR reads, TCRdb called clonotypes with MiXCR, one entry per CDR3 protein. The table records almost 600,000 distinct CDR3 sequences, around 13% of them present only once. The sample consisted of PBMCs from blood, taken 12 days after vaccination. The receptors come from a man between 50 and 59 years old who received an inactivated influenza vaccine. The CDR3 runs from the conserved cysteine through the conserved F or W. Each record gives: clone size, V gene, J gene, D gene, CDR3 length, CDR3 DNA, CDR3 protein. A D gene is named only where the DNA matches it firmly. The listing skips clone size in some rows; elsewhere it reads once, few, many or a size class.

abundance: NA; v_gene: TRBV20-1; j_gene: TRBJ1-4; d_gene: NA; len: 14; CDR3nt: TGCAGTGCTAGGAATGAAGTGGAAAATGAAAAACTGTTTTTT; CDR3aa: CSARNEVENEKLFF
abundance: NA; v_gene: TRBV12-3/TRBV12-4; j_gene: TRBJ2-5; d_gene: NA; len: 14; CDR3nt: TGTGCCAGCAGTCCCTCGGGCCTCCGCGAGACCCAGTACTTC; CDR3aa: CASSPSGLRETQYF
abundance: NA; v_gene: TRBV27; j_gene: TRBJ1-5; d_gene: NA; len: 14; CDR3nt: TGTGCCAGCAGTTTATACCGCACCCATCAGCCCCAGCATTTT; CDR3aa: CASSLYRTHQPQHF
abundance: NA; v_gene: TRBV5-1; j_gene: TRBJ2-6; d_gene: NA; len: 16; CDR3nt: TGCGCCAGCAGTCCTCAACCGCGCTCTGGGGCCAACGTCCTGACTTTC; CDR3aa: CASSPQPRSGANVLTF
abundance: NA; v_gene: TRBV18; j_gene: TRBJ2-6; d_gene: TRBD1; len: 18; CDR3nt: TGTGCCAGCTCATCTCGACAGGGATCCCCCTCTGGGGCCAACGTCCTGACTTTC; CDR3aa: CASSSRQGSPSGANVLTF
abundance: many; v_gene: TRBV7-3; j_gene: TRBJ2-2; d_gene: TRBD2; len: 14; CDR3nt: TGTGCCAGCAGACCTAGCGGCGACACCGGGGAGCTGTTTTTT; CDR3aa: CASRPSGDTGELFF
abundance: NA; v_gene: TRBV14; j_gene: TRBJ1-6; d_gene: NA; len: 14; CDR3nt: TGTGCCAGCAGCAGGAGGGACCGTAATTCACCCCTCCACTTT; CDR3aa: CASSRRDRNSPLHF
abundance: few; v_gene: TRBV7-8; j_gene: TRBJ2-5; d_gene: TRBD2; len: 16; CDR3nt: TGTGCCAGCAGCCCCGGGACTAGCGGGCAGCAAGAGACCCAGTACTTC; CDR3aa: CASSPGTSGQQETQYF
abundance: few; v_gene: TRBV3-1; j_gene: TRBJ2-2; d_gene: NA; len: 12; CDR3nt: TGTGCCAGCAGCCAAGACGGTTGGGAGCTGTTTTTT; CDR3aa: CASSQDGWELFF
abundance: few; v_gene: TRBV5-1; j_gene: TRBJ2-7; d_gene: TRBD1; len: 13; CDR3nt: TGCGCCAGCAGTGGGACAGTCTCCTACGAGCAGTACTTC; CDR3aa: CASSGTVSYEQYF
abundance: NA; v_gene: TRBV4-3; j_gene: TRBJ1-6; d_gene: NA; len: 14; CDR3nt: TGCGCCAGCAGCCAAGATCTCGGGGGTTCACCCCTCCACTTT; CDR3aa: CASSQDLGGSPLHF
abundance: NA; v_gene: TRBV12-3/TRBV12-4; j_gene: TRBJ1-2; d_gene: NA; len: 15; CDR3nt: TGTGCCAGCAGCCATACTCTGGCATCCGGATATGGCTACACCTTC; CDR3aa: CASSHTLASGYGYTF
abundance: many; v_gene: TRBV4-3; j_gene: TRBJ1-5; d_gene: NA; len: 15; CDR3nt: TGCGCCAGCAGCCAAGACGGGCTGGGCAATCAGCCCCAGCATTTT; CDR3aa: CASSQDGLGNQPQHF
abundance: many; v_gene: TRBV12-3/TRBV12-4; j_gene: TRBJ1-4; d_gene: NA; len: 16; CDR3nt: TGTGCCAGCAGCCCGGCTAATCGGGTATCTAATGAAAAACTGTTTTTT; CDR3aa: CASSPANRVSNEKLFF
abundance: many; v_gene: TRBV20-1; j_gene: TRBJ2-1; d_gene: NA; len: 10; CDR3nt: TGCAGTGCTACCAACAATGAGCAGTTCTTC; CDR3aa: CSATNNEQFF
abundance: few; v_gene: TRBV12-3/TRBV12-4; j_gene: TRBJ2-3; d_gene: NA; len: 15; CDR3nt: TGTGCCAGCAGTTTCAGGGTTCGCGGGACAGATACGCAGTATTTT; CDR3aa: CASSFRVRGTDTQYF
abundance: few; v_gene: TRBV6-2/TRBV6-3; j_gene: TRBJ1-1; d_gene: NA; len: 17; CDR3nt: TGTGCCAGCATCCCCCGAGTGTCTTACCCTGGTTCGGCTGAAGCTTTCTTT; CDR3aa: CASIPRVSYPGSAEAFF
abundance: NA; v_gene: TRBV15; j_gene: TRBJ2-1; d_gene: TRBD2; len: 15; CDR3nt: TGTGCCACCAGCAGAGGTAGCGGGCCATACAATGAGCAGTTCTTC; CDR3aa: CATSRGSGPYNEQFF
abundance: many; v_gene: TRBV28; j_gene: TRBJ1-5; d_gene: TRBD1; len: 21; CDR3nt: TGTGCCAGCAGTCCCCAGTGGACAGGGAGGCAAGGAAGAGGTGGTAATCAGCCCCAGCATTTT; CDR3aa: CASSPQWTGRQGRGGNQPQHF